Each of the 27 T cell receptor beta chains below was sequenced from the same sample in a study of control samples from healthy donors and cancer patients. Profiled with immunoSEQ multiplex PCR; TCRdb holds only in-frame clones, not every one. Among 95,000 to 130,000 clones listed, about 93% were seen once. The sequenced sample consisted of blood. All receptors derive from a man aged 25 to 45 in good health.

The chain combines TRBV6-5 with TRBJ2-6; D is ambiguous. Trimming took off 2 bases at V and 2 bases at J, with 1 base between the two ends. Per germline, CDR1 MNHEY and CDR2 SVGAGI. The CDR3 length is 13 residues. The CDR3 loop is CASSYPGANVLTF. The CDR3 coding sequence is TGTGCCAGCAGTTACCCTGGGGCCAACGTCCTGACTTTC.

J is TRBJ1-6 and V is TRBV19; possible D gene TRBD1, 5 bases. Germline V gene sequence: CDR1 LNHDA, CDR2 SQIVND (reference sequence). Trimming removed 6 bases at V and 14 bases at J, with 14 bases between. This CDR3 contains 12 residues. In nucleotides, the CDR3 is TGTGCCAGTAGCCCCCCCCGGGGGACCCTCCACTTT. Its protein is CASSPPRGTLHF.

CDR3 residues: CASRPGWGIRPQHF. The CDR3 DNA reads TGTGCCAGCCGCCCCGGTTGGGGGATAAGGCCCCAGCATTTT. This sequence joins TRBV27 and TRBJ1-5, with D possibly matching TRBD1 (5 bases). This CDR3 spans 14 amino acids. In germline, CDR1 is MNHEY, CDR2 SMNVEV (reference sequence). Trimming removed 8 bases from V and 9 bases from J, with 20 bases in between.

The table lists this clone with a count of one. This chain connects TRBV13 to TRBJ2-1, with a weak D call TRBD1 (6 bases). The V gene's germline CDR1 is PRHDT and CDR2 FYEKMQ (reference sequence). This CDR3 contains 17 residues. V dropped 2 bases and J dropped 3 bases, with 17 bases sitting between them. CDR3 nucleotide sequence: TGTGCCAGCAGCTTAAGCCTAGGTGGGACAAACTACAATGAGCAGTTCTTC. It codes for CASSLSLGGTNYNEQFF. Using reference TRBV13 and TRBJ2-1 for the parts outside the CDR3, the full variable domain is AAGVIQSPRHLIKEKRETATLKCYPIPRHDTVYWYQQGPGQDPQFLISFYEKMQSDKGSIPDRFSAQQFSDYHSELNMSSLELGDSALYFCASSLSLGGTNYNEQFFGPGTRLTVL.

V is TRBV7-9 and J is TRBJ2-1, with TRBD2 matching 7 bases. Per the germline V gene, CDR1 is SEHNR and CDR2 is FQNEAQ (reference sequence). CDR3 length: 17 amino acids. With 4 bases clipped from V and 1 base from J, the junction kept 10 bases outside the gene matches. The CDR3 DNA follows: TGTGCCAGCAGCTACCTCACGGGACTATCATCCTACAATGAGCAGTTCTTC. It is translated as CASSYLTGLSSYNEQFF.

The V and J genes are TRBV5-1 and TRBJ2-3; 8 bases map to TRBD2. The CDR3 loop spans 15 amino acids. CDR1 SGHRS and CDR2 YFSETQ come from the germline V gene. V dropped 5 bases and J dropped 2; count of bases not matched to a gene: 7. The CDR3, as DNA: TGCGCCAGCAGTCCAAGCGGGGGAGACACAGATACGCAGTATTTT. This sequence encodes CASSPSGGDTDTQYF.

The table lists this clone with a few counts. The chain couples TRBV6-6 to TRBJ1-2; possible D gene TRBD1, 5 bases. V was pared by 5 bases and J by 1 base, with 8 bases between. CDR1 MNHNY and CDR2 SVGAGI come from the germline V gene (reference sequence). The length of the CDR3 is 13 residues. This CDR3 is CASSDQGNYGYTF. The CDR3 DNA follows: TGTGCCAGCAGTGACCAGGGTAACTATGGCTACACCTTC.

This chain connects TRBV25-1 to TRBJ2-3, with D possibly matching TRBD2 (6 bases). Trimming left V 5 bases short and J 5 bases short, with 17 bases between. There are 15 residues in the CDR3. CDR1 and CDR2 (germline): MGHDK, SYGVNS. CDR3 protein: CASSPGSGVQDTQYF. DNA of the CDR3: TGTGCCAGCAGTCCCGGGTCGGGGGTGCAAGATACGCAGTATTTT.

The V call is TRBV5-1, the J call TRBJ2-3, with D maybe TRBD1 (6 bases). The CDR3 consists of 16 residues. Trimming shortened V by 4 bases and J by 5 bases, and 20 bases separated the two germline ends. CDR1 is SGHRS, CDR2 YFSETQ, per germline. In DNA form, the CDR3 reads TGCGCCAGCAGCCATAGTATCACAGGGCAAAGAGATACGCAGTATTTT. Its protein product is CASSHSITGQRDTQYF.

This chain connects TRBV15 to TRBJ2-7, with D maybe TRBD1 (5 bases). Germline V lookup: CDR1 LNHNV, CDR2 YYDKDF (reference sequence). The CDR3 totals 14 residues. Trimming removed 0 bases at V and 7 bases at J, with 13 bases between. The CDR3 is CATSRDLSGQEQYV. The CDR3 region has the DNA TGTGCCACCAGCAGAGATCTGTCAGGGCAGGAGCAGTACGTC.

The J gene is TRBJ1-6, the V gene TRBV5-6; D not certain. Germline CDR1 and CDR2: SGHDT and YYEEEE. Trimming stripped 0 bases from V and 0 bases from J, with 7 bases between. The length of the CDR3 is 16 residues. Here the CDR3 reads CASSLVMSSYNSPLHF. The CDR3 DNA reads TGTGCCAGCAGCTTGGTAATGAGCTCCTATAATTCACCCCTCCACTTT.

This clone has just one count. The chain links TRBV7-8 to TRBJ1-5; 10 bases are a match to TRBD1. The CDR3 covers 17 residues. V shed 3 bases, J shed 2 bases, and the junction held 7 bases outside the gene matches. The V gene's germline CDR1 is SGHVS and CDR2 FQNEAQ. CDR3 in DNA: TGTGCCAGCAGCTTGACAGGGGGCGATTTGGGCAATCAGCCCCAGCATTTT. Protein sequence: CASSLTGGDLGNQPQHF.

The V gene is TRBV5-4, the J gene TRBJ1-2; D not resolved. With 2 bases removed from V and 3 bases from J, the gap between germline ends came to 8 bases. There are 13 residues in the CDR3. From germline, CDR1 is SGHNT and CDR2 YYREEE (reference sequence). The CDR3 here is CASSFWGDYGYTF. The CDR3 coding sequence is TGTGCCAGCAGCTTCTGGGGAGACTATGGCTACACCTTC.

The chain carries TRBV27 and TRBJ1-5; no firm D call. CDR3 length: 13 amino acids. Trimming took off 2 bases at V and 4 bases at J, with 6 bases between the two ends. Germline V gene lookup returns CDR1 MNHEY and CDR2 SMNVEV (reference sequence). The CDR3 region has the DNA TGTGCCAGCAGTTTAAATGGTAATCAGCCCCAGCATTTT. Protein sequence: CASSLNGNQPQHF.

The chain links TRBV5-5 to TRBJ2-7, with D possibly matching TRBD1 (5 bases). CDR1 SGHKS and CDR2 YYEKEE come from the germline V gene (reference sequence). The germline V and J ends were trimmed by 0 bases and 3 bases, with 7 bases remaining between them. This CDR3 is built from 13 residues. The CDR3 loop reads CASSLGRDYEQYF. In DNA form, the CDR3 reads TGTGCCAGCAGCTTGGGCAGGGACTACGAGCAGTACTTC.

The V and J genes are TRBV7-2 and TRBJ1-2, with D perhaps matching TRBD1 (5 bases). Germline CDR1 is SGHTA and CDR2 is FQGNSA. Trimming removed 3 bases at V and 0 bases at J, with 14 bases between. The CDR3 totals 16 residues. CDR3 in DNA: TGTGCCAGCAGCTTGAACGGTGGCAGGGCTAACTATGGCTACACCTTC. It specifies CASSLNGGRANYGYTF.

The CDR3 protein is CASSLYGAIEQYF. For the CDR3, the DNA is TGTGCCAGCAGCTTGTACGGGGCCATCGAGCAGTACTTC. The chain is built from TRBV5-4 and TRBJ2-7; D assignment may be TRBD1 or TRBD2 (5 bases each). V was clipped by 1 base and J by 6 bases, with 11 bases between them. Germline V CDR1 and CDR2: SGHNT, YYREEE (reference sequence). The length of the CDR3 is 13 residues.

The V and J genes are TRBV19 and TRBJ2-2; D ambiguous. The V and J ends lost 3 bases and 7 bases respectively, with 9 bases between them. The CDR3 contains 13 residues. CDR1 is LNHDA and CDR2 is SQIVND in the germline V gene (reference sequence). CDR3 nucleotides: TGTGCCAGTAGTATCGAGGCAGACGGGGAGCTGTTTTTT. Translating it yields CASSIEADGELFF.

The genes are TRBV28 and TRBJ1-1; D is possibly TRBD1 (6 bases). Between the trimmed V and J ends, which lost 6 bases and 9 bases, there was a span of 11 bases. Germline V gives CDR1 MDHEN, CDR2 SYDVKM. The length of the CDR3 is 11 residues. CDR3 region: CASRRDRKAFF. CDR3 coding DNA: TGTGCCAGCAGACGTGACAGGAAAGCTTTCTTT.

This clone was seen only once. The chain carries TRBV10-2 and TRBJ1-2; tentative D call: TRBD1 (6 bases). Germline CDR1 and CDR2: WSHSY and SAAADI. This CDR3 comprises 12 residues. Trimming left V 4 bases short and J 8 bases short, with 11 bases between. This CDR3 reads CASSGQANGYTF. Here the CDR3 DNA reads TGCGCCAGCAGTGGACAGGCGAACGGCTACACCTTC.

The V call is TRBV6-1, the J call TRBJ2-3; TRBD1 is a possible D gene (6 bases). This CDR3 contains 15 residues. V lost 2 bases and J lost 2, with 11 bases in between. Per the germline V gene, CDR1 is MNHNS and CDR2 is SASEGT. The CDR3 sequence: CASSEMTGYTDTQYF. The CDR3 nucleotides read TGTGCCAGCAGTGAAATGACAGGATACACAGATACGCAGTATTTT.

This chain uses TRBV18 with TRBJ1-6; TRBD1 might be the D (6 bases). Per germline, CDR1 KGHSH and CDR2 LQKENI. Trimming pared 5 bases from V and 1 base from J, leaving 12 bases between. The CDR3 length is 16 residues. CDR3 coding DNA: TGTGCCAGCTCATCACGACAGGCTTCCTATAATTCACCCCTCCACTTT. This sequence encodes CASSSRQASYNSPLHF.

The rearrangement uses TRBV14 and TRBJ1-3; D remains unclear. Germline CDR1 reads SGHDN; CDR2 reads FVKESK. V lost 4 bases and J 0 bases, leaving 10 bases between the germline ends. This CDR3 is built from 15 residues. The CDR3: CASSPRIGSGNTIYF. In DNA form, the CDR3 reads TGTGCCAGCAGCCCGAGGATAGGCTCTGGAAACACCATATATTTT.

V is TRBV5-1 and J is TRBJ1-2; D is perhaps TRBD1 (5 bases). The CDR3 runs to 14 residues. Germline CDR1 reads SGHRS; CDR2 reads YFSETQ. V was clipped by 1 base and J by 4 bases, with 11 bases between them. CDR3 in amino acids: CASSLNPGPYGYTF. The CDR3 DNA follows: TGCGCCAGCAGCTTGAATCCGGGACCCTATGGCTACACCTTC.

The V gene is TRBV5-1, the J gene TRBJ1-6, with 7 positions matching TRBD1. From germline, CDR1 is SGHRS and CDR2 YFSETQ. This CDR3 has 18 residues. Trimming removed 0 bases from V and 0 bases from J; junction bases left unmatched: 6. The CDR3 loop reads CASSLGGTESSYNSPLHF. Written as DNA, the CDR3 is TGCGCCAGCAGCTTGGGAGGGACAGAAAGCTCCTATAATTCACCCCTCCACTTT.

This rearrangement joins TRBV12-3 or TRBV12-4 to TRBJ1-1, with no clear D. The CDR3 spans 13 residues. CDR3 sequence (DNA): TGTGCTAAAAGTAGGCTGGGTGACACTGAAGCTTTCTTT. Translating gives CAKSRLGDTEAFF.

The chain combines TRBV9 with TRBJ2-5; 10 bases agree with TRBD2. The CDR3 consists of 18 residues. V shed 0 bases, J shed 6 bases, and the junction held 14 bases outside the gene matches. Germline V gene sequence: CDR1 SGDLS, CDR2 YYNGEE. CDR3 sequence reads: CASSVGEAGGLEGKTQYF. Written as DNA, the CDR3 is TGTGCCAGCAGCGTAGGGGAAGCGGGGGGGCTCGAGGGAAAGACCCAGTACTTC.